Listed below are T cell receptor beta chains from one sample, sequenced in a study of human versus mouse CDR3 diversity and MHC coevolution. Sequencing used immunoSEQ multiplex PCR; TCRdb keeps in-frame clones, though not all of them. The data hold more than 55,000 clones, with 90% to 95% observed a single time. The sample taken for sequencing was naive CD4+ T cells from blood. These receptors were obtained from a person aged 60 to 70 in good health. CDR3s include the opening cysteine and the closing phenylalanine or tryptophan. Fields, in order: D gene, clone size, J gene, V gene, CDR3 protein, CDR3 DNA. The D gene is left open where the match is weak. The size field is filled for only some rows; it gives once, few, many or a size class.

TRBD1 | - | TRBJ2-7 | TRBV5-1 | CASSFIPRQGGEQYF | TGCGCCAGCAGCTTTATTCCGAGACAGGGCGGCGAGCAGTACTTC
- | - | TRBJ1-4 | TRBV10-3 | CAIRGQSNEKLFF | TGTGCCATCCGAGGACAGTCAAATGAAAAACTGTTTTTT
- | - | TRBJ2-7 | TRBV7-9 | CASSLSALTHYEQYF | TGTGCCAGCAGCTTATCGGCACTAACCCACTACGAGCAGTACTTC
- | - | TRBJ2-2 | TRBV11-3 | CASSPRGVGTGELFF | TGTGCCAGCAGCCCCAGGGGTGTCGGCACCGGGGAGCTGTTTTTT
- | - | TRBJ2-5 | TRBV7-7 | CASSTLGGGGETQYF | TGTGCCAGCAGCACCCTTGGGGGAGGGGGGGAGACCCAGTACTTC
- | - | TRBJ1-5 | TRBV19 | CASSIEYTNNQPQHF | TGTGCCAGTAGTATAGAGTACACGAACAATCAGCCCCAGCATTTT
- | - | TRBJ2-2 | TRBV27 | CASSLYSSTGELFF | TGTGCCAGCAGTTTATACTCTAGCACCGGGGAGCTGTTTTTT
- | - | TRBJ1-5 | TRBV7-2 | CASSLASQNQPQHF | TGTGCCAGCAGCTTAGCTTCCCAGAATCAGCCCCAGCATTTT
TRBD2 | - | TRBJ2-1 | TRBV27 | CASSPYSGSNEQFF | TGTGCCAGCAGTCCCTATAGCGGGAGCAATGAGCAGTTCTTC
- | - | TRBJ2-5 | TRBV25-1 | CASQPPTGYETQYF | TGTGCCAGCCAACCCCCCACAGGGTACGAGACCCAGTACTTC
- | - | TRBJ1-4 | TRBV9 | CASSVDPGLGGEKLFF | TGTGCCAGCAGCGTAGACCCCGGCCTCGGGGGGGAAAAACTGTTTTTT
- | - | TRBJ1-4 | TRBV9 | CASSVSGNEKLFF | TGTGCCAGCAGCGTGAGCGGGAATGAAAAACTGTTTTTT
TRBD2 | - | TRBJ2-7 | TRBV30 | CAWSKGSGSYEQYF | TGTGCCTGGAGTAAAGGTAGCGGGAGTTACGAGCAGTACTTC
TRBD1 | once | TRBJ1-4 | TRBV19 | CASRGTGAEANEKLFF | TGTGCCAGCCGCGGGACAGGGGCTGAAGCTAATGAAAAACTGTTTTTT
- | - | TRBJ2-7 | TRBV6-5 | CASSYAAGPYEQYF | TGTGCCAGCAGTTATGCGGCAGGGCCCTACGAGCAGTACTTC
TRBD1 | - | TRBJ2-5 | TRBV5-1 | CASSQGQGETQYF | TGCGCCAGCAGCCAGGGACAGGGTGAGACCCAGTACTTC
- | - | TRBJ2-7 | TRBV30 | CAWSGGALNSYEQYF | TGTGCCTGGAGTGGGGGAGCCCTAAACTCCTACGAGCAGTACTTC
- | once | TRBJ2-7 | TRBV21-1 | CAIEGDRNFWYEQYF | TGTGCCATCGAAGGAGACAGGAACTTCTGGTACGAGCAGTACTTC
- | - | TRBJ2-3 | TRBV5-1 | CASSSSGGLDTQYF | TGCGCCAGCAGCTCTTCAGGCGGACTAGATACGCAGTATTTT
- | - | TRBJ1-2 | TRBV19 | CASSIRGRDYGYTF | TGTGCCAGTAGTATTAGGGGAAGGGACTATGGCTACACCTTC
TRBD2 | - | TRBJ2-3 | TRBV6-4 | CASSEIAGRSTDTQYF | TGTGCCAGCAGTGAGATAGCGGGCCGGAGCACAGATACGCAGTATTTT
- | - | TRBJ2-5 | TRBV29-1 | CSHRWRAEGGTQYF | TGCAGCCACCGGTGGAGGGCCGAGGGTGGGACCCAGTACTTC
TRBD2 | - | TRBJ2-5 | TRBV6-1 | CASRGLAGEETQYF | TGTGCCAGCAGAGGACTAGCGGGGGAAGAGACCCAGTACTTC
- | - | TRBJ2-5 | TRBV7-3 | CASSYQGEETQYF | TGTGCCAGCAGCTACCAGGGCGAAGAGACCCAGTACTTC
- | once | TRBJ1-2 | TRBV5-6 | CASSLDQANYGYTF | TGTGCCAGCAGCTTGGACCAGGCCAACTATGGCTACACCTTC
- | once | TRBJ2-5 | TRBV5-4 | CASSAGQETQYF | TGTGCCAGCAGCGCGGGGCAAGAGACCCAGTACTTC
- | - | TRBJ1-2 | TRBV11-2 | CASSFSLSSDIHYGYTF | TGTGCCAGCAGCTTCTCCCTTTCTTCTGACATACACTATGGCTACACCTTC
TRBD1 | - | TRBJ2-5 | TRBV11-2 | CASSDRDRKETQYF | TGTGCCAGCAGCGACAGGGATAGAAAAGAGACCCAGTACTTC
- | - | TRBJ1-2 | TRBV29-1 | CSVEGENYGYTF | TGCAGCGTTGAGGGAGAGAACTATGGCTACACCTTC
TRBD2 | - | TRBJ2-7 | TRBV7-3 | CASSQLAGAYEQYF | TGTGCCAGCAGCCAGCTAGCGGGGGCCTACGAGCAGTACTTC
TRBD1 | - | TRBJ1-4 | TRBV4-1 | CASSQEGTATNEKLFF | TGCGCCAGCAGCCAAGAGGGGACAGCAACTAATGAAAAACTGTTTTTT
TRBD1 | - | TRBJ2-7 | TRBV7-9 | CASGPLWGQGSEQYF | TGTGCCAGCGGCCCGTTGTGGGGACAGGGGTCCGAGCAGTACTTC
- | - | TRBJ1-1 | TRBV30 | CAWSKGHEAFF | TGTGCCTGGAGTAAGGGGCATGAAGCTTTCTTT
TRBD2 | - | TRBJ2-7 | TRBV28 | CASKTSGNQEWEQYF | TGTGCCAGCAAGACTAGCGGGAATCAGGAGTGGGAGCAGTACTTC
- | - | TRBJ2-7 | TRBV5-1 | CASSAGTTSYEQYF | TGCGCCAGCAGCGCCGGGACAACTTCCTACGAGCAGTACTTC
- | - | TRBJ2-7 | TRBV7-2 | CASSSGGTSVHEQYF | TGTGCCAGCAGCTCAGGGGGGACTAGTGTCCACGAGCAGTACTTC
- | - | TRBJ2-3 | TRBV18 | CASSPSGTAAGDTQYF | TGTGCCAGCTCACCCTCGGGGACAGCCGCGGGGGATACGCAGTATTTT
TRBD2 | few | TRBJ2-7 | TRBV10-3 | CAISDPYRRTSGRSYEQYF | TGTGCCATCAGTGACCCCTATCGCCGTACTAGCGGGCGTTCCTACGAGCAGTACTTC
TRBD1 | few | TRBJ2-5 | TRBV19 | CASGTGETQYF | TGTGCCAGTGGGACAGGAGAGACCCAGTACTTC
TRBD2 | - | TRBJ2-1 | TRBV9 | CASNLGTSGSQNEQFF | TGTGCCAGCAACCTAGGTACTAGCGGGAGTCAGAATGAGCAGTTCTTC
TRBD1 | - | TRBJ2-5 | TRBV5-1 | CASSQGAGYQETQYF | TGCGCCAGCAGCCAGGGGGCAGGGTACCAAGAGACCCAGTACTTC